These 7 T cell receptor beta chains were all obtained from the same sample, sequenced in a study of T cells in Graves' hyperthyroidism and ophthalmopathy. Regions amplified from RNA transcripts were the TCR beta CDR3 regions. First-round RT-PCR targeting the TCR CDR3 was performed with the HTBI primer set. MiXCR, applied by TCRdb to the multiplex PCR reads, yields one record per CDR3 protein. The table lists about 380,000 distinct CDR3 sequences, about a fifth of them singletons, with 40% in the top ten. Sequenced: blood. These receptors came from a young man with Graves' ophthalmopathy.

Only a few counts were recorded for this clonotype. The V call is TRBV6-1, the J call TRBJ2-5; D unresolved. The germline V and J ends were trimmed by 7 bases and 0 bases, with 3 bases remaining between them. The CDR3 consists of 11 residues. From germline, CDR1 is MNHNS and CDR2 SASEGT. CDR3 DNA sequence: TGTGCCAGCAACCACCAAGAGACCCAGTACTTC. Amino acid sequence: CASNHQETQYF.

There are a few counts of this clonotype. This chain uses TRBV15 with TRBJ2-3; D unclear. Germline V gives CDR1 LNHNV, CDR2 YYDKDF (reference sequence). The CDR3 is 15 amino acids. Between the trimmed V and J ends, which lost 1 base and 4 bases, there was a span of 12 bases. In nucleotides, the CDR3 is TGTGCCACCAGCAGAGGACCTCTCCTCTCAGATACGCAGTATTTT. It codes for CATSRGPLLSDTQYF.

The table lists this clonotype with a few counts. V is TRBV7-9 and J is TRBJ2-7; 9 bases are a match to TRBD2. The germline V gene encodes CDR1 SEHNR and CDR2 FQNEAQ (reference sequence). CDR3 length: 13 residues. The ends lost 11 bases at V and 2 bases at J; junction bases unmatched: 7. The chain's CDR3 is CAAGGPLAYEQYF. CDR3 coding DNA: TGTGCCGCGGGGGGGCCGCTCGCCTACGAGCAGTACTTC. Full variable domain (outside the CDR3, taken from reference TRBV7-9 and TRBJ2-7): DTGVSQNPRHKITKRGQNVTFRCDPISEHNRLYWYRQTLGQGPEFLTYFQNEAQLEKSRLLSDRFSAERPKGSFSTLEIQRTEQGDSAMYLCAAGGPLAYEQYFGPGTRLTVT.

This clonotype was picked up many times. The V and J genes are TRBV7-9 and TRBJ2-5, with D possibly matching TRBD2 (5 bases). V was cut by 0 bases and J by 3 bases, with 8 bases left in between. Germline loops: CDR1 SEHNR, CDR2 FQNEAQ (reference sequence). The CDR3 is 14 residues long. The CDR3 here is CASSLAIGEETQYF. The CDR3 nucleotides are TGTGCCAGCAGCTTAGCGATCGGGGAAGAGACCCAGTACTTC.

This clonotype was seen at least ten times. The rearrangement uses TRBV7-8 and TRBJ2-7; 12 bases match TRBD2. V was clipped by 3 bases and J by 3 bases; unmatched bases: 9. Germline assignment: CDR1 SGHVS and CDR2 FQNEAQ. The length of the CDR3 is 17 residues. The CDR3 region has the DNA TGTGCCAGCAGCTTGTCACTAGCGGGGGGCCTATACTACGAGCAGTACTTC. This codes for CASSLSLAGGLYYEQYF.

This clonotype was detected many times. V gene TRBV6-1 combines with J gene TRBJ2-3; D tentatively fits TRBD1 or TRBD2 (5 bases each). This CDR3 spans 13 amino acids. The V and J ends lost 10 bases and 6 bases respectively, with 17 bases between them. CDR1 and CDR2 from the germline V gene are MNHNS and SASEGT. In nucleotides, the CDR3 is TGTGCCACCTCCCAGGGACCGCCGGATACGCAGTATTTT. It translates to CATSQGPPDTQYF.

The chain combines TRBV6-1 with TRBJ1-2, with D maybe TRBD1 (5 bases). Germline CDR1 MNHNS, CDR2 SASEGT. This CDR3 contains 15 residues. The V end lost 6 bases, the J end lost 7 bases, and 21 bases lay between the germline ends. DNA for the CDR3: TGTGCCAGCAGGCCTACCCCCACAGGACCTGGTGGCTACACCTTC. This encodes CASRPTPTGPGGYTF.